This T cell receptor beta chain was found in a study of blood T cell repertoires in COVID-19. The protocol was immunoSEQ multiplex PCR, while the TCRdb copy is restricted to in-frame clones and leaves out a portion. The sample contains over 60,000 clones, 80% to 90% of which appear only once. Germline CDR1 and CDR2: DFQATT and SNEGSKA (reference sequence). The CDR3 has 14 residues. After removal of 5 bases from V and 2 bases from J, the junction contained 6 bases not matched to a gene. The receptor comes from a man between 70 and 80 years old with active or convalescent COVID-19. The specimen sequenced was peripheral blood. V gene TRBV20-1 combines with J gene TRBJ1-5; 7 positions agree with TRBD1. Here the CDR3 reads CSARDRVGNQPQHF. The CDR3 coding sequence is TGCAGTGCTCGTGACAGGGTGGGCAATCAGCCCCAGCATTTT.